The 20 T cell receptor beta chains below come from one sample, sequenced in a study of cytomegalovirus exposure and HLA in healthy donors. PCR was performed using 60 Vbeta and 13 Jbeta primers. Assay used: immunoSEQ multiplex PCR; TCRdb lists only in-frame clones, some missing. The data hold hundreds of thousands of clones, with roughly 88% observed a single time. Sequencing was done on a sample of PBMCs. The receptor set was obtained from a boy aged 2 to 10 in good health and CMV-seronegative.

This clone was seen once. The chain is built from TRBV15 and TRBJ2-7; D is possibly TRBD1 (5 bases). Trimming left V 1 base short and J 3 bases short, with 16 bases between. The CDR3 is 16 amino acids. CDR1 is LNHNV and CDR2 is YYDKDF in the germline V gene (reference sequence). CDR3 DNA: TGTGCCACCAGCAGAGCTCAGGGTATATCCTACTACGAGCAGTACTTC. It is translated as CATSRAQGISYYEQYF.

J is TRBJ2-5 and V is TRBV5-4, with 7 positions matching TRBD1. The V and J ends lost 4 bases and 7 bases, in that order; junction bases with no gene match: 13. The CDR3 extends over 15 amino acids. The germline V gene encodes CDR1 SGHNT and CDR2 YYREEE (reference sequence). The chain's CDR3 is CASSPPGQQIGTQYF. The CDR3 bases are TGTGCCAGCAGCCCACCGGGACAGCAAATCGGGACCCAGTACTTC.

This chain connects TRBV9 to TRBJ1-6, with D perhaps matching TRBD1 (6 bases). V was cut by 0 bases and J by 8 bases, with 9 bases left in between. This CDR3 contains 14 residues. Germline V CDR1 and CDR2: SGDLS, YYNGEE. The CDR3 spells CASSVDRVDSPLHF. The CDR3 coding sequence is TGTGCCAGCAGCGTAGACAGGGTAGATTCACCCCTCCACTTT. Filled out from reference TRBV9 and TRBJ1-6, the complete variable domain reads DSGVTQTPKHLITATGQRVTLRCSPRSGDLSVYWYQQSLDQGLQFLIQYYNGEERAKGNILERFSAQQFPDLHSELNLSSLELGDSALYFCASSVDRVDSPLHFGNGTRLTVT.

A few counts support this clone. V and J are TRBV5-1 and TRBJ2-7, with 7 bases identical to TRBD1. CDR1 is SGHRS and CDR2 is YFSETQ in the germline V gene. CDR3 length: 14 amino acids. With V trimmed by 3 bases and J by 5 bases, 8 bases remained unmatched. The CDR3 DNA sequence: TGCGCCAGCAGCTCCAGACAGGGAAGCAACGAGCAGTACTTC. Translation: CASSSRQGSNEQYF.

CDR3 nucleotides: TGTGCCAGCAGCTTCATGTCGGGCGGCAGGGCGAACTCCGAGCAGTACTTC. This translates into CASSFMSGGRANSEQYF. The rearrangement links TRBV5-8 to TRBJ2-7, with a possible D match to TRBD1 (5 bases). The germline CDR1 and CDR2 sequences are SGHTS and YDEGEE. Deletions cut 2 bases from V and 6 bases from J, with 24 bases between. The CDR3 runs to 17 residues.

The CDR3 protein is CASSFMVGGENIQYF. CDR3 sequence (DNA): TGTGCCAGCAGCTTTATGGTCGGGGGGGAAAACATTCAGTACTTC. J is TRBJ2-4 and V is TRBV11-2; 8 bases agree with TRBD2. The CDR3 length is 15 residues. J gave up 5 bases and V 3 bases, and 6 bases lay outside the gene matches. Germline values: CDR1 SGHAT, CDR2 FQNNGV.

CDR3 nucleotides: TGTGCCAGCAGCCAGGATCCCTACGAGCAGTACTTC. Its protein is CASSQDPYEQYF. The chain couples TRBV2 to TRBJ2-7, with D uncertain. Germline V gene data show CDR1 as SNHLY and CDR2 as FYNNEI. This CDR3 has 12 residues. V lost 6 bases to trimming and J lost 2 bases, with 8 bases between them.

The chain has TRBV13 and TRBJ2-1, with 11 positions matching TRBD2. Germline V CDR1 and CDR2: PRHDT, FYEKMQ (reference sequence). V lost 4 bases to trimming and J lost 1 base; unmatched junction nucleotides: 0. The CDR3 runs 15 residues. CDR3 sequence: CASSSSGGSYNEQFF. As DNA, the CDR3 is TGTGCCAGCAGCTCTAGCGGGGGGTCCTACAATGAGCAGTTCTTC.

This chain joins TRBV15 and TRBJ1-5; TRBD1 might be the D (6 bases). V lost 5 bases, J lost 0 bases, and 20 bases lay in between. The CDR3 runs to 18 residues. Looked up from germline, CDR1 is LNHNV and CDR2 is YYDKDF (reference sequence). The CDR3 region has the DNA TGTGCCACCAGCGGGGGGGAGGGGGTCCCCTTTAGCAATCAGCCCCAGCATTTT. It yields the protein CATSGGEGVPFSNQPQHF.

This clone was seen once. The gene calls are TRBV5-6 and TRBJ2-3, with 8 bases matching TRBD2. This CDR3 comprises 15 residues. Losses at the gene ends were 4 bases for V and 0 bases for J; bases not matched to a gene: 4. Germline lookup yields CDR1 SGHDT and CDR2 YYEEEE. This chain's CDR3 is CASSPGGVSTDTQYF. The CDR3 DNA sequence: TGTGCCAGCAGCCCCGGGGGGGTTAGCACAGATACGCAGTATTTT.

V gene TRBV4-1 combines with J gene TRBJ2-5; no clear D. The germline V gene encodes CDR1 MGHRA and CDR2 YSYEKL. CDR3 size: 13 residues. The V end was cut by 4 bases, the J end by 0 bases, with 6 bases between. This chain's CDR3 is CASSLDNQETQYF. The CDR3 region has the DNA TGCGCCAGCAGCCTCGACAACCAAGAGACCCAGTACTTC.

This clone was recorded once. The J gene is TRBJ2-7, the V gene TRBV25-1, with D perhaps matching TRBD1 (6 bases). Germline lookup yields CDR1 MGHDK and CDR2 SYGVNS. The CDR3 length is 13 residues. Trimming removed 4 bases at V and 3 bases at J, with 10 bases between. CDR3 amino acids: CASSGTGSYEQYF. CDR3 sequence (DNA): TGTGCCAGCAGTGGAACAGGGAGCTACGAGCAGTACTTC.

V usage is TRBV30 and J usage is TRBJ2-1, with 7 bases lining up with TRBD1. Trimming removed 0 bases from V and 0 bases from J; junction bases left unmatched: 8. The CDR3 has 17 residues. The germline gives CDR1 GTSNPN, CDR2 SVGIG (reference sequence). In nucleotides, the CDR3 is TGTGCCTGGAGTGTGAGTCTAGACAGGGACTCCTACAATGAGCAGTTCTTC. Amino acid sequence: CAWSVSLDRDSYNEQFF.

The chain carries TRBV29-1 and TRBJ2-3; D is perhaps TRBD1 (5 bases). The CDR3 length is 14 residues. The V gene's germline CDR1 is SQVTM and CDR2 ANQGSEA. Deletions cut 1 base from V and 0 bases from J, with 8 bases between. CDR3 nucleotides: TGCAGCGTTGAAGGGGGCGGTAGCACAGATACGCAGTATTTT. Its protein is CSVEGGGSTDTQYF.

The gene calls are TRBV5-1 and TRBJ2-3; TRBD1 aligns across 7 bases. Germline CDR1 SGHRS, CDR2 YFSETQ. This CDR3 is 15 amino acids long. Unmatched junction bases numbered 5, after V lost 4 bases and J lost 0 bases. Here the CDR3 reads CASSPNRGSTDTQYF. CDR3 in DNA: TGCGCCAGCAGCCCCAACAGGGGAAGCACAGATACGCAGTATTTT.

Regarding this clone: Other DNA sequences in the same sample also yield this CDR3. The chain uses TRBV5-6 and TRBJ1-1; 8 nucleotides line up with TRBD1. V lost 2 bases to trimming and J lost 3 bases; unmatched junction nucleotides: 3. The CDR3 loop spans 14 amino acids. Germline V gene lookup returns CDR1 SGHDT and CDR2 YYEEEE. CDR3 sequence (DNA): TGTGCCAGCAGCTTTGGACAGGGAGACACTGAAGCTTTCTTT. It encodes CASSFGQGDTEAFF.

In this sample, this clone turned up once. V usage is TRBV9 and J usage is TRBJ2-7, with 10 bases fitting TRBD2. The J segment lost 0 bases and the V segment lost 3 bases, leaving 12 bases of the junction unmatched. Germline V gene sequence: CDR1 SGDLS, CDR2 YYNGEE. The CDR3 has 18 residues. The CDR3 region is CASSAKPGLASSSYEQYF. The CDR3 DNA sequence: TGTGCCAGCAGCGCCAAACCGGGACTAGCGTCGAGCTCCTACGAGCAGTACTTC.

Details on this clone: This sample includes further DNA sequences coding for the same CDR3. This rearrangement joins TRBV29-1 to TRBJ2-2, with D possibly matching TRBD1 (6 bases). Trimming stripped 7 bases from V and 4 bases from J, with 13 bases between. The CDR3 has 13 amino acids. Germline values: CDR1 SQVTM, CDR2 ANQGSEA. CDR3 nucleotides: TGCAGCGCCGTGACAGGCAGCACCGGGGAGCTGTTTTTT. Its protein is CSAVTGSTGELFF.

CDR3 residues: CASSPQREYTDTQYF. In DNA, the CDR3 is TGCGCCAGCAGCCCCCAGCGGGAGTACACAGATACGCAGTATTTT. V usage is TRBV5-1 and J usage is TRBJ2-3; 8 positions match TRBD2. The CDR3 spans 15 residues. The V gene end was trimmed by 4 bases and the J gene end by 2 bases; junction bases not matched to a gene: 6. CDR1 is SGHRS, CDR2 YFSETQ, per germline.

This sequence joins TRBV27 and TRBJ2-1; 11 bases are shared with TRBD2. CDR3 length equals 16 residues. Germline CDR1 is MNHEY and CDR2 is SMNVEV (reference sequence). V trimming: 1 base; J trimming: 6 bases; junction bases outside the gene matches: 5. The CDR3 DNA reads TGTGCCAGCAGTTTATTCGGACTAGCGGGTGTCAATGAGCAGTTCTTC. It codes for CASSLFGLAGVNEQFF.